This T cell receptor (beta chain) was sequenced during a study of CD8 T cells in ankylosing spondylitis. Looked up from germline, CDR1 is MNHEY and CDR2 is SMNVEV (reference sequence). The CDR3 consists of 15 residues. V was pared by 4 bases and J by 1 base, with 13 bases between. Study-level findings and limits: Disease-linked clones reportedly showed significant enrichment in matched ankylosing spondylitis synovial fluid. In synovial fluid and blood from reactive arthritis, some motif variants were previously reported. About 8 highly homologous variants formed a TCR beta motif that appeared characteristic of ankylosing spondylitis blood.

This clonotype was counted many times. Its antigen is not identified. Using its own MiXCR run on the 5' RACE reads, TCRdb lists one record per CDR3 protein. The sample comprises fewer than 80,000 distinct CDR3 sequences, over 4% of which are singletons, and 2.2% rests with the top ten. The rearrangement links TRBV27 to TRBJ1-1, with a weak D call TRBD1 (5 bases). Specimen: blood, either unsorted or a sorted T cell fraction (not recorded which). The receptor's source is a male donor with ankylosing spondylitis or in good health (not recorded which). CDR3 sequence (DNA): TGTGCCAGCAGTTCCCCGACGGGGGGGAACACTGAAGCTTTCTTT. Its translation: CASSSPTGGNTEAFF.